The TCR beta chain under discussion was sequenced for a study of T cells in Graves' hyperthyroidism and ophthalmopathy. The germline V and J ends were trimmed by 2 bases and 1 base, with 6 bases remaining between them. The CDR3 consists of 13 residues. The table lists this clonotype with many counts. Amplified regions were TCR beta CDR3 sequences from RNA transcripts. The study used the HTBI primer set for a first-round RT-PCR of the TCR CDR3. One entry per CDR3 protein results from TCRdb running MiXCR on the multiplex PCR reads. The sample lists fewer than 900,000 distinct CDR3 sequences, about 16% occurring once.

The sequenced material came from blood. The TCR was taken from a man aged 18 to 29 with Graves' hyperthyroidism. This chain connects TRBV12-3 or TRBV12-4 to TRBJ2-7; D gene unclear. The CDR3 region has the DNA TGTGCCAGCAGTTTAATCCTGTCCTACGAGCAGTACTTC. Translated, it gives CASSLILSYEQYF.